These 17 T cell receptor beta chains were all obtained from the same sample, sequenced in a study of CD4+ T cells in melanoma. The assay was immunoSEQ multiplex PCR, and TCRdb's table has in-frame clones only and misses some. Of roughly 52,000 clones in the sample, roughly three quarters were seen once. The sequenced sample was tumor tissue. The receptor source for this set is a human donor with melanoma.

The chain couples TRBV4-1 to TRBJ2-3; 12 nucleotides agree with TRBD2. V dropped 4 bases and J dropped 5; count of bases not matched to a gene: 10. CDR3 length: 17 amino acids. CDR1 MGHRA and CDR2 YSYEKL come from the germline V gene. The CDR3 reads CASSPASGGAGGDTQYF. The CDR3 DNA follows: TGCGCCAGCAGCCCAGCTAGCGGGGGGGCCGGAGGAGATACGCAGTATTTT.

The chain carries TRBV2 and TRBJ2-4, with D unclear. The CDR3 totals 17 residues. Germline V gene sequence: CDR1 SNHLY, CDR2 FYNNEI. V shed 2 bases and J shed 2 bases, with 16 bases lying between them. The CDR3, as DNA: TGTGCCAGCAGTGAACTAGTTTCGGGTCGGTCCAAAAACATTCAGTACTTC. Amino acids: CASSELVSGRSKNIQYF.

V usage is TRBV6-5 and J usage is TRBJ2-5, with TRBD2 identical over 7 bases. V lost 5 bases and J lost 3; bases outside the gene matches: 3. Per germline, CDR1 MNHEY and CDR2 SVGAGI. The CDR3 sequence is 13 residues long. The CDR3 spells CASSTGTKETQYF. The CDR3, as DNA: TGTGCCAGCAGTACCGGGACTAAAGAGACCCAGTACTTC.

V usage is TRBV11-2 and J usage is TRBJ2-7, with 8 bases lining up with TRBD2. Per the germline V gene, CDR1 is SGHAT and CDR2 is FQNNGV. Germline trimming cut 3 bases from V and 2 bases from J; bases unmatched to any gene: 3. The CDR3 length is 14 residues. CDR3 coding DNA: TGTGCCAGCAGCTTTGAACTAGCGGCCTACGAGCAGTACTTC. Its protein is CASSFELAAYEQYF.

The chain links TRBV19 to TRBJ1-6; unclear D gene. The ends were cut back, 5 bases at V and 7 bases at J, with 21 bases in the middle. Germline V gene sequence: CDR1 LNHDA, CDR2 SQIVND (reference sequence). CDR3 length: 17 amino acids. CDR3 in amino acids: CASSPRTANRVNSPLHF. CDR3 nucleotide sequence: TGTGCCAGTAGTCCTCGGACCGCTAATCGGGTAAATTCACCCCTCCACTTT.

This chain connects TRBV28 to TRBJ1-5, with a possible D match to TRBD1 (5 bases). This CDR3 is built from 16 residues. The V gene lost 6 bases and the J gene lost 0 bases, with 15 bases spanning the gap. The germline V gene encodes CDR1 MDHEN and CDR2 SYDVKM. CDR3 coding DNA: TGTGCCAGCAGAGGAGGATCGACAGCTAGCAATCAGCCCCAGCATTTT. Residues: CASRGGSTASNQPQHF.

The rearrangement links TRBV4-3 to TRBJ1-2; 7 bases match TRBD1. V dropped 1 base and J dropped 5; count of bases not matched to a gene: 16. Germline V gives CDR1 LGHNA, CDR2 YSLEER. The CDR3 has 18 residues. The CDR3 sequence: CASSQVWDGGGRPYGYTF. The CDR3 DNA follows: TGCGCCAGCAGCCAAGTGTGGGATGGAGGGGGCAGGCCGTATGGCTACACCTTC.

The V gene is TRBV7-9, the J gene TRBJ2-7; D gene ambiguous. There are 14 residues in the CDR3. Trimming left V 7 bases short and J 2 bases short, with 15 bases between. Per the germline V gene, CDR1 is SEHNR and CDR2 is FQNEAQ (reference sequence). The CDR3 bases are TGTGCCAGCATCGACGAAGAAAGAGCCTACGAGCAGTACTTC. Translation: CASIDEERAYEQYF.

This clone was seen more than once but under ten times. The chain uses TRBV6-5 and TRBJ2-7, with no clear D. Germline CDR1 MNHEY, CDR2 SVGAGI. Trimming left V 0 bases short and J 5 bases short, with 14 bases between. This CDR3 region has 15 residues. The CDR3 loop is CASSYSPSSAHEQYF. The CDR3 DNA sequence: TGTGCCAGCAGTTACTCCCCGTCCTCCGCCCACGAGCAGTACTTC.

This chain connects TRBV9 to TRBJ1-1; maybe TRBD1 (5 bases). This CDR3 has 17 residues. V lost 4 bases to trimming and J lost 0 bases, with 19 bases between them. Germline CDR1 SGDLS, CDR2 YYNGEE. Here the CDR3 reads CASSPRPDRQLNTEAFF. CDR3 DNA sequence: TGTGCCAGCAGCCCACGGCCCGACAGACAGCTGAACACTGAAGCTTTCTTT.

Here the CDR3 reads CASSYSMGRGYGYTF. Written as DNA, the CDR3 is TGTGCCAGCAGTTACTCGATGGGGCGCGGCTATGGCTACACCTTC. The J gene is TRBJ1-2, the V gene TRBV6-5, with D possibly being TRBD1 (5 bases). Trimming removed 0 bases from V and 4 bases from J, with 12 bases in between. The CDR3 has 15 residues. The germline V gene encodes CDR1 MNHEY and CDR2 SVGAGI.

This clone appeared a few times. The genes are TRBV29-1 and TRBJ1-4; possibly TRBD1 for D (5 bases). CDR1 SQVTM and CDR2 ANQGSEA come from the germline V gene. The CDR3 consists of 11 residues. Trimming shortened V by 3 bases and J by 10 bases, and 9 bases separated the two germline ends. CDR3 DNA: TGCAGCGTTGACAGGGAGGGAAAACTGTTTTTT. Its protein product is CSVDREGKLFF. Variable domain in full (rest from reference TRBV29-1 and TRBJ1-4): SAVISQKPSRDICQRGTSLTIQCQVDSQVTMMFWYRQQPGQSLTLIATANQGSEATYESGFVIDKFPISRPNLTFSTLTVSNMSPEDSSIYLCSVDREGKLFFGSGTQLSVL.

In nucleotides, the CDR3 is TGTGCCAGCAGCCAAAGCCAGGCACAAGAGACCCAGTACTTC. Amino acid sequence: CASSQSQAQETQYF. The rearrangement links TRBV7-8 to TRBJ2-5, with no clear D. The CDR3 loop spans 14 amino acids. The V gene's germline CDR1 is SGHVS and CDR2 FQNEAQ. V lost 5 bases and J lost 2, with 12 bases in between.

The chain has TRBV5-1 and TRBJ2-3, with TRBD2 as a possible D gene (6 bases). The germline V gene encodes CDR1 SGHRS and CDR2 YFSETQ. The CDR3 is 17 residues long. Trimming took 2 bases from V and 2 from J, leaving 18 bases between them. The CDR3 is CASSFLLRGAYTDTQYF. The CDR3 DNA reads TGCGCCAGCAGCTTTTTACTTCGCGGGGCCTACACAGATACGCAGTATTTT.

This clone occurred a few times. The chain uses TRBV18 and TRBJ1-1; the D is unclear. The CDR3 has 13 residues. Between the trimmed V and J ends, which lost 4 bases and 1 base, there was a span of 7 bases. The germline CDR1 and CDR2 sequences are KGHSH and LQKENI. Written as DNA, the CDR3 is TGTGCCAGCTCACAGCCAGCGAACACTGAAGCTTTCTTT. This translates into CASSQPANTEAFF.

This clone was found a few times. The J gene is TRBJ2-7, the V gene TRBV4-1, with TRBD1 identical over 7 bases. The V gene's germline CDR1 is MGHRA and CDR2 YSYEKL. V lost 2 bases to trimming and J lost 0 bases; unmatched junction nucleotides: 4. This CDR3 is built from 15 residues. The CDR3 reads CASSQFRDSSYEQYF. The CDR3 DNA reads TGCGCCAGCAGCCAATTTAGGGACAGCTCCTACGAGCAGTACTTC.

The chain links TRBV18 to TRBJ1-2, with D possibly TRBD1 on 5 matching bases. Germline CDR1 KGHSH, CDR2 LQKENI. The CDR3 extends over 15 amino acids. V gave up 6 bases and J gave up 4 bases, with 18 bases separating them. CDR3 amino acids: CASSLRDGIFYGYTF. Here the CDR3 DNA reads TGTGCCAGCTCCTTACGGGACGGAATTTTCTATGGCTACACCTTC.